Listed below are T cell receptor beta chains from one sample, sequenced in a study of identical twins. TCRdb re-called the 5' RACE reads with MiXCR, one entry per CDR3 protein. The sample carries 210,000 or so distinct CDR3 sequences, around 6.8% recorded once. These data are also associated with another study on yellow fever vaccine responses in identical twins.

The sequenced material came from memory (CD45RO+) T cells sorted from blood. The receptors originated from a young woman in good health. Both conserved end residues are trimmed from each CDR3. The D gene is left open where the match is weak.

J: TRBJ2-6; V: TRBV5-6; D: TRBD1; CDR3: ASSLPGQGTSGANVLT
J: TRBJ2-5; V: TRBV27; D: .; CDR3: ARPAGGEETQY
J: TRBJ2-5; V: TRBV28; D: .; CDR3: AILPRGDETQY
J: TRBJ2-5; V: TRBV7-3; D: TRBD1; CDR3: ASSLMGQGEETQY
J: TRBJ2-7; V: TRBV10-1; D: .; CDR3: ASPTTYEQY
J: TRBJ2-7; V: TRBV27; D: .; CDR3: ASSLSWPGEQY
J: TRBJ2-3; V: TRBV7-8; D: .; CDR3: ASSFPDKGWADTQY
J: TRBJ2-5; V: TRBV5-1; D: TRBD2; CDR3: ASSPGTSGGETQY
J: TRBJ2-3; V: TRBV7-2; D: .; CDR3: ASSLEAVSTDTQY
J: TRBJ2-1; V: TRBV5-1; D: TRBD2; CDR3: ASSGGLVGYNEQF
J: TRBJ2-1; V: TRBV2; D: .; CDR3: ASSVNEQF
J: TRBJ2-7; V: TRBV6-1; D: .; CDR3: ASSVTPGSEQY
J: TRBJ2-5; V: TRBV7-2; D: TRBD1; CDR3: ASSLYRGGETQY
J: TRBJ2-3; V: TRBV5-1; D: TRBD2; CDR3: ASSLSSGGSTDTQY
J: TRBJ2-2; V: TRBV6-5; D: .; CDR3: ASSQNPGELF
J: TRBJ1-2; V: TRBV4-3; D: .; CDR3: ASSQGAGVDYGYT
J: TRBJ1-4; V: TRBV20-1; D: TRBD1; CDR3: SARSAGGYEKLF
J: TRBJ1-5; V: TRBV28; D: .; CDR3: ASSSPGSYSNQPQH
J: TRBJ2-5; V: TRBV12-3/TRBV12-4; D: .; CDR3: ASSFGGPETQY
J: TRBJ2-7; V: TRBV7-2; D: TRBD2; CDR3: ASSRSGTNAYEQY
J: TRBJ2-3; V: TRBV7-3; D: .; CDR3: ASSLVGVSEVDTQY
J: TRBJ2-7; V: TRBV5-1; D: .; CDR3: ASSSTVPPTEQY
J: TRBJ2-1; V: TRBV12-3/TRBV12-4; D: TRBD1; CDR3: ASSRGTEQYNEQF
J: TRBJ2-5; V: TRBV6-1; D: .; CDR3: ASSRDWMGLEY
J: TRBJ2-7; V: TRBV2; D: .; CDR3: ASSEQLIAYEQY
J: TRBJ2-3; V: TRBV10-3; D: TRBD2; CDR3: AISRGLAGGPSGTDTQY
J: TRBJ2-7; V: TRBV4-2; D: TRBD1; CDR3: ASSFQGTGEGEQY
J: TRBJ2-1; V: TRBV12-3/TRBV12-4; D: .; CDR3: ASGRTADSYNEQF
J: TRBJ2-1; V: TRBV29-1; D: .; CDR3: SVDSGSSYNEQF
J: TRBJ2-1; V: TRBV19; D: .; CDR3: ASSIEAGIREQF
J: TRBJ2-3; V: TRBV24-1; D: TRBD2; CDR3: ATSLLAGGTDTQY
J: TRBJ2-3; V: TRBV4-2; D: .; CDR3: ASSQVLDTQY
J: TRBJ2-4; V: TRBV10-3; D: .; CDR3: DIRALAKNIQY
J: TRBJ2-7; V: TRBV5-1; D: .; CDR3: ASSQRTTGSYEQY
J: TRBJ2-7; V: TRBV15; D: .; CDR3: ATSSEYRVEQY
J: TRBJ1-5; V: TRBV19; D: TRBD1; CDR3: ASSMGDRGRIRHQPQH
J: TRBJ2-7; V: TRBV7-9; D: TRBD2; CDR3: ASGRENYEQY
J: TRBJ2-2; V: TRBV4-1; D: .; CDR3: ASSHGGWGTGELF
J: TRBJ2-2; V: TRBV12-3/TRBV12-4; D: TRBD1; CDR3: ASNQQGPPNTGELF
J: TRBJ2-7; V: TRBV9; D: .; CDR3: ASSARSSTQYEQY
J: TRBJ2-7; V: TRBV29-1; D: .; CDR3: SALGNSYEQY
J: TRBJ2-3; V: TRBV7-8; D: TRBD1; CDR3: ASSLSGTGPTDTQY